Sequencing of this T cell receptor (beta chain) was carried out in a study of early T cells in non-severe SARS-CoV-2 infection. Whole-study results and caveats: Database matching using VDJdb favored anti-spike CD8 responses, with private and CD4 specificities left missing.

This clonotype was seen a few times. Its antigen is not known. TCRdb processed the 5' RACE reads anew with MiXCR; each CDR3 protein has one entry. This sample carries 25,000 to 35,000 distinct CDR3 sequences, around 6.1% of them seen once, and the ten largest clones take approximately 30%. The V gene's germline CDR1 is SGHTA and CDR2 FQGNSA. The CDR3 extends over 15 amino acids. V lost 5 bases to trimming and J lost 5 bases, with 16 bases between them. V is TRBV7-2 and J is TRBJ1-5, with D perhaps matching TRBD1 (5 bases). The sequence was obtained from an adult who was a healthcare worker with PCR-confirmed SARS-CoV-2 infection or an uninfected control (not recorded which). This specimen consisted of whole blood, obtained at baseline. CDR3 DNA: TGTGCCAGCAGCGTAGAGAGGGGCCTTCATCAGCCCCAGCATTTT. As protein: CASSVERGLHQPQHF.